These 22 T cell receptor beta chains originate from one sample sequenced in a study of blood T cell repertoires in COVID-19. Profiled with immunoSEQ multiplex PCR; TCRdb holds only in-frame clones, not every one. Found here are 30,000 to 35,000 clones, around 88% of them singletons; the top ten hold around 5%. Specimen: peripheral blood. The receptor set was obtained from a woman in her 70s with active COVID-19.

This clone came up once. Germline is not matched at one junction end, which may reflect a read error. The genes are TRBV7-7 and TRBJ2-1; tentative D call: TRBD2 (6 bases). The CDR3 consists of 16 residues. The germline V gene has CDR1 SSHAT and CDR2 FNYEAQ (reference sequence). The CDR3 DNA reads as TGTGCTAGCAGCTTAGATGGACGGGGAGGTCGCTCGGAGCAGTTCTTC. Translating it yields CASSLDGRGGRSEQFF.

This sequence joins TRBV28 and TRBJ2-7, with D hard to call. Between the trimmed V and J ends, which lost 5 bases and 4 bases, there was a span of 9 bases. The CDR3 has 12 residues. Germline V gene sequence: CDR1 MDHEN, CDR2 SYDVKM. CDR3 region: CASSPPTYEQYF. In nucleotides, the CDR3 is TGTGCCAGCAGTCCCCCCACTTACGAGCAGTACTTC.

The chain employs TRBV5-5 and TRBJ2-1, with 9 bases matching TRBD1. The CDR3 has 14 amino acids. Germline assignment: CDR1 SGHKS and CDR2 YYEKEE (reference sequence). With V trimmed by 3 bases and J by 7 bases, 5 bases remained unmatched. CDR3 loop: CASSYRGQGNEQFF. CDR3 nucleotides: TGTGCCAGCAGCTACAGGGGGCAAGGGAATGAGCAGTTCTTC.

The CDR3 protein is CASSSASLSYNEQFF. In DNA, the CDR3 is TGTGCCAGCAGTTCGGCTAGCCTATCCTACAATGAGCAGTTCTTC. The genes are TRBV28 and TRBJ2-1; maybe TRBD2 (5 bases). V was shortened by 4 bases and J by 1 base, with 11 bases between the two germline ends. CDR1 MDHEN and CDR2 SYDVKM come from the germline V gene. The CDR3 totals 15 residues.

The J gene is TRBJ2-5, the V gene TRBV3-1 (or the pseudogene TRBV3-2); 8 positions match TRBD2. CDR1 is LGHDT and CDR2 is YNNKEL in the germline V gene (reference sequence). The CDR3 sequence is 17 residues long. V dropped 1 base and J dropped 5; count of bases not matched to a gene: 12. This CDR3 is CASSQGAGSGAAETQYF. CDR3 nucleotide sequence: TGTGCCAGCAGCCAAGGGGCCGGTAGCGGGGCGGCGGAGACCCAGTACTTC.

The rearrangement uses TRBV18 and TRBJ1-2; the D is unclear. This CDR3 comprises 14 residues. The V gene's germline CDR1 is KGHSH and CDR2 LQKENI. V gave up 3 bases and J gave up 8 bases, with 16 bases separating them. The DNA for the CDR3 is TGTGCCAGCTCACCTGCCAACCCACTACGGGGCTACACCTTC. This gives the protein CASSPANPLRGYTF.

The chain carries TRBV5-6 and TRBJ2-1, with D possibly being TRBD2 (6 bases). V shed 3 bases and J shed 8 bases, with 6 bases lying between them. CDR3 length: 11 residues. In germline, CDR1 is SGHDT, CDR2 YYEEEE. The CDR3 DNA reads TGTGCCAGCAGCTGGAGGGATGAGCAGTTCTTC. It encodes CASSWRDEQFF.

There are a few counts of this clone. The CDR3 DNA is TGTGCCAGCGGGCAGGAAGCTAACTATGGCTACACCTTC. It yields the protein CASGQEANYGYTF. This rearrangement joins TRBV2 to TRBJ1-2; no definite D call. The CDR3 has 13 amino acids. CDR1 and CDR2 from the germline V gene are SNHLY and FYNNEI. The V end lost 8 bases, the J end lost 0 bases, and 10 bases lay between the germline ends.

This clone was detected once. The J gene is TRBJ2-5, the V gene TRBV12-3 or TRBV12-4; unclear D gene. V lost 4 bases, J lost 5 bases, and 5 bases lay in between. This CDR3 has 11 amino acids. This chain's CDR3 is CASSSQETQYF. DNA of the CDR3: TGTGCCAGCAGTTCCCAGGAGACCCAGTACTTC.

This chain links TRBV2 with TRBJ1-4; D gene unclear. With 3 bases removed from V and 0 bases from J, the gap between germline ends came to 5 bases. There are 14 residues in the CDR3. Looked up from germline, CDR1 is SNHLY and CDR2 is FYNNEI. CDR3 protein: CASSDSATNEKLFF. The CDR3 coding sequence is TGTGCCAGCAGTGACTCTGCAACTAATGAAAAACTGTTTTTT.

The V and J genes are TRBV28 and TRBJ2-2; tentative D call: TRBD2 (6 bases). The germline V gene has CDR1 MDHEN and CDR2 SYDVKM. Trimming cost V 6 bases and J 8 bases, with 7 bases left between them. The CDR3 spans 11 residues. The CDR3 protein is CASSREGELFF. The CDR3 DNA reads TGTGCCAGCAGCCGGGAGGGGGAGCTGTTTTTT.

The chain employs TRBV18 and TRBJ2-5; D perhaps matches TRBD2 (5 bases). The CDR3 is made up of 14 amino acids. V was pared by 0 bases and J by 5 bases, with 10 bases between. Germline values: CDR1 KGHSH, CDR2 LQKENI. The CDR3 region is CASSPPGARETQYF. CDR3 nucleotides: TGTGCCAGCTCACCACCGGGAGCTCGGGAGACCCAGTACTTC. The whole variable domain, filled in from reference TRBV18 and TRBJ2-5, reads NAGVMQNPRHLVRRRGQEARLRCSPMKGHSHVYWYRQLPEEGLKFMVYLQKENIIDESGMPKERFSAEFPKEGPSILRIQQVVRGDSAAYFCASSPPGARETQYFGPGTRLLVL.

The rearrangement uses TRBV10-3 and TRBJ2-1, with D possibly TRBD1 on 7 matching bases. Trimming stripped 10 bases from V and 5 bases from J, with 15 bases between. Germline loops: CDR1 ENHRY, CDR2 SYGVKD. The CDR3 is 13 residues long. The CDR3 DNA sequence: TGTGCCAGCGCGGGACAGAAGGACAATGAGCAGTTCTTC. Its translation: CASAGQKDNEQFF.

This clone occurred once. This chain joins TRBV7-9 and TRBJ2-3; 7 bases fit TRBD2. The junction had 5 bases not matched to a gene; V was cut back by 5 bases and J by 6 bases. Germline CDR1 is SEHNR and CDR2 is FQNEAQ (reference sequence). The CDR3 has 13 residues. CDR3 bases: TGTGCCAGCAGCGCGACTAGCTGGGATACGCAGTATTTT. As protein: CASSATSWDTQYF.

The chain links TRBV10-3 to TRBJ2-7, with TRBD1 matching 7 bases. The V gene end was trimmed by 3 bases and the J gene end by 1 base; junction bases not matched to a gene: 3. This CDR3 region has 14 residues. The germline V gene has CDR1 ENHRY and CDR2 SYGVKD. The CDR3 protein is CAISDGTVSYEQYF. Written as DNA, the CDR3 is TGTGCCATCAGTGATGGGACAGTTTCCTACGAGCAGTACTTC.

V usage is TRBV19 and J usage is TRBJ1-2; D remains unclear. CDR1 and CDR2 (germline): LNHDA, SQIVND (reference sequence). The V and J ends lost 3 bases and 1 base respectively, with 24 bases between them. The CDR3 has 19 residues. CDR3 sequence (DNA): TGTGCCAGTAGTATCCATATCTTGGGTCTTCCCGGGGATAACTATGGCTACACCTTC. Translated, it gives CASSIHILGLPGDNYGYTF.

The CDR3 DNA follows: TGTGCCACCAGCAGGAGGGACACAACTTATGGCTACACCTTC. Its translation: CATSRRDTTYGYTF. This chain connects TRBV15 to TRBJ1-2, with D perhaps TRBD1 (6 bases). The CDR3 spans 14 residues. Trimming stripped 3 bases from V and 5 bases from J, with 13 bases between. CDR1 LNHNV and CDR2 YYDKDF come from the germline V gene (reference sequence).

V and J are TRBV7-9 and TRBJ1-2; TRBD1 might be the D (5 bases). V was pared by 1 base and J by 5 bases, with 11 bases between. Germline values: CDR1 SEHNR, CDR2 FQNEAQ (reference sequence). There are 14 residues in the CDR3. The CDR3 DNA is TGTGCCAGCAGCTTAGGGACAACCTCTTATGGCTACACCTTC. Its protein product is CASSLGTTSYGYTF.

This clone was detected only once. The chain has TRBV12-3 or TRBV12-4 and TRBJ2-5; possible D gene TRBD2, 5 bases. V was clipped by 5 bases and J by 5 bases, with 12 bases between them. This CDR3 spans 13 amino acids. CDR3 nucleotide sequence: TGTGCCAGCAGTCTCGTGGGCGGGGAGACCCAGTACTTC. Translation gives CASSLVGGETQYF.

The chain joins TRBV28 to TRBJ2-7, with 7 positions matching TRBD2. V dropped 5 bases and J dropped 4; count of bases not matched to a gene: 5. There are 13 residues in the CDR3. CDR1 is MDHEN and CDR2 is SYDVKM in the germline V gene. The CDR3 protein is CASSLGGVYEQYF. CDR3 DNA: TGTGCCAGCAGTCTGGGGGGGGTATACGAGCAGTACTTC.

This chain connects TRBV11-3 to TRBJ1-1; D is perhaps TRBD1 (5 bases). CDR3 length: 13 amino acids. The V and J ends lost 5 bases and 4 bases respectively, with 11 bases between them. Germline V lookup: CDR1 SGHNT, CDR2 YENEEA. DNA of the CDR3: TGTGCCAGCAGCCCCCCCGGGGGCACTGAAGCTTTCTTT. It yields the protein CASSPPGGTEAFF.

V is TRBV19 and J is TRBJ2-5, with 7 bases aligning to TRBD2. With 6 bases clipped from V and 5 bases from J, the junction kept 6 bases outside the gene matches. The CDR3 spans 13 residues. Germline V CDR1 and CDR2: LNHDA, SQIVND (reference sequence). CDR3 coding DNA: TGTGCCAGTAGCCCGACTAGCACCGAGACCCAGTACTTC. It codes for CASSPTSTETQYF.